The 7 T cell receptor beta chains below come from one sample, sequenced in a study of vaccination and CD4 T cells after COVID-19 (dated 2022 in TCRdb). The sample's time point label, decoded: late sampling 161 to 241 days after vaccination in a few convalescent patients. The sample's treatment or condition label, decoded: roughly 10-day PBMC culture with coronavirus spike peptide pools or control peptides (ViraFEST assay). Their cognate antigens are unknown. Libraries were prepared through PCR. Instrument used: Illumina iSeq 100. DNA from cultured CD4+ T cells was subjected to TCR sequencing with the Oncomine TCR Beta short-read assay at the Johns Hopkins FTIC core. TCRdb cleaned the public reads at Q25 with fastp, built clones with MiXCR and kept in-frame beta chains. Each record represents a unique CDR3 protein, reported with the most common genes and DNA among its rows. Present in this sample are fewer than 30,000 distinct CDR3 sequences, 41% of which were seen just once. The ten top clones hold about 5.2% of the sample.

Material: CD4+ T cells from blood, cultured in vitro, obtained about 7 months after SARS-CoV-2 vaccination. These receptors were obtained from a human donor who had recovered from COVID-19.

V is TRBV6-1 and J is TRBJ2-7; a possible D gene is TRBD2 (5 bases). This CDR3 has 13 residues. Trimming stripped 6 bases from V and 3 bases from J, with 12 bases between. The V gene's germline CDR1 is MNHNS and CDR2 SASEGT. CDR3 in amino acids: CASSNGLNYEQYF. In DNA form, the CDR3 reads TGTGCCAGCAGCAACGGACTCAACTACGAGCAGTACTTC.

The chain is built from TRBV28 and TRBJ1-1; D is undetermined. Trimming left V 1 base short and J 4 bases short, with 10 bases between. The CDR3 has 14 residues. Germline values: CDR1 MDHEN, CDR2 SYDVKM. The CDR3 reads CASSLLGGTTEAFF. For the CDR3, the DNA is TGTGCCAGCAGTTTATTAGGAGGAACCACTGAAGCTTTCTTT. Full variable domain (rest looked up from reference TRBV28 and TRBJ1-1): DVKVTQSSRYLVKRTGEKVFLECVQDMDHENMFWYRQDPGLGLRLIYFSYDVKMKEKGDIPEGYSVSREKKERFSLILESASTNQTSMYLCASSLLGGTTEAFFGQGTRLTVV.

This clonotype was observed a handful of times. This chain uses TRBV7-2 with TRBJ2-2; the D gene is possibly TRBD1 (5 bases). Trimming took 5 bases from V and 5 from J, leaving 9 bases between them. The germline gives CDR1 SGHTA, CDR2 FQGNSA. This CDR3 is built from 13 residues. CDR3 protein: CASSHPGTGELFF. Written as DNA, the CDR3 is TGTGCCAGCAGCCACCCAGGGACCGGGGAGCTGTTTTTT.

The rearrangement links TRBV19 to TRBJ1-3; tentatively, D is TRBD1 (5 bases). Germline CDR1 reads LNHDA; CDR2 reads SQIVND (reference sequence). This CDR3 region has 15 residues. V shed 6 bases and J shed 0 bases, with 12 bases lying between them. CDR3 in amino acids: CASSWDGTSGNTIYF. The CDR3 DNA reads TGTGCCAGTAGCTGGGACGGCACCTCTGGAAACACCATATATTTT.

The chain combines TRBV7-3 with TRBJ2-2; perhaps TRBD2 as D (6 bases). The germline gives CDR1 SGHTA, CDR2 FQGTGA. This CDR3 comprises 14 residues. Deletions cut 5 bases from V and 4 bases from J, with 11 bases between. The CDR3 DNA follows: TGTGCCAGCAGCCCAACTAGCCTCACCGGGGAGCTGTTTTTT. Its protein is CASSPTSLTGELFF.

This clonotype was counted only a few times. The chain has TRBV28 and TRBJ2-1; D ambiguous. CDR1 and CDR2 (germline): MDHEN, SYDVKM. V shed 2 bases and J shed 4 bases, with 9 bases lying between them. CDR3 length: 14 residues. CDR3 sequence: CASSLSGRYNEQFF. CDR3 DNA: TGTGCCAGCAGTTTAAGTGGGCGGTACAATGAGCAGTTCTTC.

The rearrangement joins TRBV7-2 to TRBJ1-2; D is possibly TRBD1 (6 bases). The CDR3 runs to 16 residues. Germline V gene data show CDR1 as SGHTA and CDR2 as FQGNSA. Trimming cost V 3 bases and J 4 bases, with 18 bases left between them. CDR3 loop: CASSFSAGGVGYGYTF. CDR3 sequence (DNA): TGTGCCAGCAGCTTTTCGGCGGGGGGCGTCGGCTATGGCTACACCTTC.